These 15 T cell receptor beta chains were sequenced from one sample in a study of regulatory T cells in long-lasting Graves disease. Time point reported: newly diagnosed GD, antithyroid drugs for less than 3 months. Generation of the TCR library employed RNA extracted from PBMCs. Investigators prepared the TCR beta libraries by applying iRepertoire HTBI primers and Arm-PCR of CDR3 regions. TCRdb re-derived calls from the multiplex PCR reads in MiXCR, one entry per CDR3 protein. Among around 250,000 distinct CDR3 sequences listed, just over 20% were seen once. Sample: peripheral blood mononuclear cells (PBMCs), taken at new diagnosis, from a patient treated with antithyroid drugs. The receptors originated from a female donor with Graves disease.

This clonotype was counted a few times. The chain uses TRBV27 and TRBJ2-1, with D hard to call. Germline CDR1 reads MNHEY; CDR2 reads SMNVEV (reference sequence). Trimming pared 9 bases from V and 4 bases from J, leaving 7 bases between. This CDR3 contains 11 residues. This chain's CDR3 is CASGRYNEQFF. The CDR3 region has the DNA TGTGCCAGTGGGCGGTACAATGAGCAGTTCTTC.

This chain joins TRBV3-1 and TRBJ2-1, with 7 bases lining up with TRBD1. The CDR3 loop spans 15 amino acids. From germline, CDR1 is LGHDT and CDR2 YNNKEL (reference sequence). Losses at the gene ends were 1 base for V and 5 bases for J; bases not matched to a gene: 5. CDR3 DNA sequence: TGTGCCAGCAGCCAAGGACAGGGCAACAACAATGAGCAGTTCTTC. Translated: CASSQGQGNNNEQFF.

This clonotype was detected many times. The chain joins TRBV27 to TRBJ2-3; 10 bases match TRBD1. The length of the CDR3 is 15 residues. With 3 bases clipped from V and 0 bases from J, the junction kept 0 bases outside the gene matches. Germline V gene lookup returns CDR1 MNHEY and CDR2 SMNVEV (reference sequence). The DNA of the CDR3 is TGTGCCAGCAGTTTGGGACAGGGGAGCACAGATACGCAGTATTTT. Its protein is CASSLGQGSTDTQYF.

This clonotype was found many times. The rearrangement joins TRBV6-2 or TRBV6-3 to TRBJ1-1; D may be TRBD1 (5 bases). CDR1 MNHEY and CDR2 SVGEGT come from the germline V gene. This CDR3 is 14 amino acids long. The V and J ends lost 2 bases and 0 bases respectively, with 7 bases between them. The CDR3 region is CASSYATVNTEAFF. CDR3 sequence (DNA): TGTGCCAGCAGTTACGCGACAGTGAACACTGAAGCTTTCTTT.

In its sample, this clonotype was seen many times. The chain joins TRBV10-3 to TRBJ1-1; a possible D gene is TRBD1 (6 bases). The V gene lost 11 bases and the J gene lost 1 base, with 20 bases spanning the gap. The CDR3 spans 15 residues. CDR1 is ENHRY and CDR2 is SYGVKD in the germline V gene. CDR3 region: CAARPGQDSNTEAFF. The CDR3 DNA follows: TGTGCCGCCCGACCGGGACAAGATTCGAACACTGAAGCTTTCTTT.

The sample holds a few counts of this clonotype. The V gene is TRBV10-3, the J gene TRBJ1-2; 8 bases map to TRBD1. CDR3 size: 17 residues. The ends lost 3 bases at V and 5 bases at J; junction bases unmatched: 14. Germline V gene sequence: CDR1 ENHRY, CDR2 SYGVKD. The CDR3 protein is CAISDGLKDREGYGYTF. The CDR3 DNA reads TGTGCCATCAGTGATGGTCTCAAGGACAGGGAAGGTTATGGCTACACCTTC.

This clonotype was seen ten or more times. J is TRBJ2-2 and V is TRBV6-1; TRBD2 agrees at 15 bases. The CDR3 length is 20 residues. Germline V CDR1 and CDR2: MNHNS, SASEGT. V was pared by 6 bases and J by 0 bases, with 11 bases of the junction left unmatched. The CDR3 is CASSLERTSGRASNTGELFF. CDR3 nucleotide sequence: TGTGCCAGCAGCCTCGAAAGGACTAGCGGGAGGGCCTCGAACACCGGGGAGCTGTTTTTT.

A few counts support this clonotype. The chain combines TRBV9 with TRBJ1-3; TRBD1 is a possible D gene (5 bases). This CDR3 has 15 residues. CDR1 SGDLS and CDR2 YYNGEE come from the germline V gene. The V end was cut by 2 bases, the J end by 5 bases, with 14 bases between. The CDR3 here is CASSVDPGPRNTIYF. CDR3 coding DNA: TGTGCCAGCAGCGTTGATCCGGGACCGAGAAACACCATATATTTT.

The chain combines TRBV27 with TRBJ2-3; D might be TRBD1 (5 bases). V lost 5 bases to trimming and J lost 1 base, with 22 bases between them. Germline-derived CDR1 and CDR2 are MNHEY and SMNVEV (reference sequence). This CDR3 contains 18 residues. Written as DNA, the CDR3 is TGTGCCAGCAGTCCAAGGGGCCCGGCCCAGCTCGGCACAGATACGCAGTATTTT. As protein: CASSPRGPAQLGTDTQYF.

The chain carries TRBV2 and TRBJ2-4; 7 nucleotides agree with TRBD1. This CDR3 spans 14 amino acids. J lost 6 bases, V lost 3 bases, and 5 bases had no gene match. Germline CDR1 and CDR2: SNHLY and FYNNEI. The CDR3 here is CASSDTGASNIQYF. As DNA, the CDR3 is TGTGCCAGCAGTGACACAGGGGCCTCAAACATTCAGTACTTC.

The V and J genes are TRBV10-3 and TRBJ2-7; TRBD2 matches 10 bases. Germline V CDR1 and CDR2: ENHRY, SYGVKD. The CDR3 spans 14 residues. J gave up 3 bases and V 6 bases, and 5 bases lay outside the gene matches. The CDR3 reads CAIRRTSGLYEQYF. In DNA, the CDR3 is TGTGCCATCAGGAGGACTAGCGGACTCTACGAGCAGTACTTC.

Regarding this clonotype: At one of its ends the junction is not consistent with the germline gene, which may arise from a read error. The chain carries TRBV7-9 and TRBJ1-4; D is perhaps TRBD1 (5 bases). This CDR3 comprises 16 residues. CDR1 and CDR2 (germline): SEHNR, FQNEAQ (reference sequence). The CDR3 is CASSQEFGQRNEKLFF. CDR3 DNA: TGCGCCAGCAGCCAAGAATTCGGACAACGTAATGAAAAACTGTTTTTT.

Turning to this clonotype: A read error is likely here: a far larger clone is one base away. The V gene is TRBV7-8, the J gene TRBJ2-7; D is unresolved. Germline CDR1 reads SGHVS; CDR2 reads FQNEAQ. This CDR3 has 16 amino acids. This CDR3 reads CASGLGRAVEYNEQYF. Here the CDR3 DNA reads TGTGCCAGCGGCTTAGGTCGGGCAGTCGAGTACAATGAGCAGTACTTC.

The chain links TRBV5-6 to TRBJ2-1, with D maybe TRBD1 (6 bases). Germline V gene data show CDR1 as SGHDT and CDR2 as YYEEEE. The CDR3 is 16 amino acids. Between the trimmed V and J ends, which lost 5 bases and 0 bases, there was a span of 15 bases. The DNA of the CDR3 is TGTGCCAGCAGATCAGGGGACCCCTACTCCTACAATGAGCAGTTCTTC. Protein: CASRSGDPYSYNEQFF.

Many counts were recorded for this clonotype. The chain is built from TRBV28 and TRBJ2-2; D perhaps matches TRBD1 (6 bases). The V gene's germline CDR1 is MDHEN and CDR2 SYDVKM. V was clipped by 2 bases and J by 4 bases, with 11 bases between them. This CDR3 comprises 15 residues. The CDR3: CASSLPGVTTGELFF. The CDR3, as DNA: TGTGCCAGCAGTTTACCAGGGGTAACCACCGGGGAGCTGTTTTTT.